Shown below are 5 T cell receptor beta chains from a single sample sequenced in a study of long-term antiretroviral therapy in people with HIV. With survey level as its setting, the immunoSEQ assay was v3.0. Generated by immunoSEQ multiplex PCR, the TCRdb table keeps only in-frame clones and is missing some. The sample has under 20,000 clones, 75% to 85% seen once. The source was unsorted PBMCs, collected 0.3 years after starting antiretroviral therapy. The receptors originated from a man aged 18 to 29 with HIV.

This clone has only one observation. The CDR3 region is CAPQTGKSSYNEQFF. The CDR3 nucleotides are TGTGCCCCCCAGACAGGGAAAAGCTCCTACAATGAGCAGTTCTTC. V gene TRBV25-1 combines with J gene TRBJ2-1; TRBD1 agrees at 7 bases. CDR1 and CDR2 from the germline V gene are MGHDK and SYGVNS. The junction had 10 bases not matched to a gene; V was cut back by 11 bases and J by 0 bases. The CDR3 consists of 15 residues.

The genes are TRBV2 and TRBJ2-2; 9 positions agree with TRBD1. This CDR3 contains 17 residues. Germline CDR1 SNHLY, CDR2 FYNNEI. V gave up 6 bases and J gave up 5 bases; unmatched junction bases: 13. In nucleotides, the CDR3 is TGTGCCAGCAGCTCACCATGGACAGGGGAGAATACCGGGGAGCTGTTTTTT. This encodes CASSSPWTGENTGELFF.

The CDR3 reads CASRISTDTQYF. The CDR3 bases are TGCGCCAGCAGAATTAGCACAGATACGCAGTATTTT. This chain joins TRBV5-1 and TRBJ2-3, with no clear D. Trimming shortened V by 5 bases and J by 0 bases, and 4 bases separated the two germline ends. The germline V gene has CDR1 SGHRS and CDR2 YFSETQ. The CDR3 runs to 12 residues.

DNA for the CDR3: TGTGCCAGCAGCGCACCGGACAGCTACGAGCAGTACTTC. It is translated as CASSAPDSYEQYF. This sequence joins TRBV5-4 and TRBJ2-7, with D possibly TRBD1 on 6 matching bases. Germline CDR1 reads SGHNT; CDR2 reads YYREEE (reference sequence). The CDR3 consists of 13 residues. Trimming removed 4 bases at V and 3 bases at J, with 11 bases between.

CDR3 sequence (DNA): TGCGCCAGCACGGGAGTTTCGAGGAATACGCAGTATTTT. Encoded protein: CASTGVSRNTQYF. This rearrangement joins TRBV4-1 to TRBJ2-3, with D tentatively TRBD2 (6 bases). The germline CDR1 and CDR2 sequences are MGHRA and YSYEKL. This CDR3 has 13 residues. Trimming removed 7 bases at V and 7 bases at J, with 15 bases between.